A single sample is the source of the 25 T cell receptor beta chains below, sequenced in a study of CD8 T cells in Susac syndrome. The RNA, 0.5 to 1 ug, was put through reverse transcription using random hexamers. Using its own MiXCR run on the immunoSEQ multiplex PCR reads, TCRdb lists one record per CDR3 protein. The sample shows around 81,000 distinct CDR3 sequences, 94% of them seen only once. Source material: CD8+ T cells from PBMCs. The receptors were sampled from a human donor with Susac syndrome.

This clonotype was picked up one time. The chain carries TRBV27 and TRBJ2-5; D perhaps matches TRBD2 (6 bases). This CDR3 is 14 amino acids long. CDR1 is MNHEY and CDR2 is SMNVEV in the germline V gene (reference sequence). V was pared by 3 bases and J by 4 bases, with 12 bases between. This CDR3 is CASSFLGGAETQYF. Written as DNA, the CDR3 is TGTGCCAGCAGTTTTTTGGGAGGTGCAGAGACCCAGTACTTC.

The chain has TRBV30 and TRBJ2-7, with D possibly being TRBD1 (6 bases). V lost 1 base and J 2 bases, leaving 9 bases between the germline ends. This CDR3 has 13 amino acids. Germline V gene sequence: CDR1 GTSNPN, CDR2 SVGIG (reference sequence). Here the CDR3 DNA reads TGTGCCTGGAGTGCTGACAGGACCTACGAGCAGTACTTC. It is translated as CAWSADRTYEQYF.

The chain combines TRBV4-3 with TRBJ2-6; D gene unclear. There are 16 residues in the CDR3. Germline CDR1 reads LGHNA; CDR2 reads YSLEER. Trimming took off 0 bases at V and 4 bases at J, with 10 bases between the two ends. CDR3 protein: CASSQDETSGANVLTF. Written as DNA, the CDR3 is TGCGCCAGCAGCCAAGATGAAACGTCCGGGGCCAACGTCCTGACTTTC.

This rearrangement joins TRBV11-2 to TRBJ1-2; D remains ambiguous. With 5 bases removed from V and 3 bases from J, the gap between germline ends came to 16 bases. The CDR3 consists of 15 residues. CDR1 SGHAT and CDR2 FQNNGV come from the germline V gene. In nucleotides, the CDR3 is TGTGCCAGCAGCCCTCCCGGGAGCGGGGACTATGGCTACACCTTC. Encoded protein: CASSPPGSGDYGYTF.

The V and J genes are TRBV28 and TRBJ2-3, with 7 bases identical to TRBD2. V lost 1 base and J lost 3; bases outside the gene matches: 4. In germline, CDR1 is MDHEN, CDR2 SYDVKM. There are 15 residues in the CDR3. CDR3 sequence (DNA): TGTGCCAGCAGTTTATTAATGGGAGGGACAGATACGCAGTATTTT. Its translation: CASSLLMGGTDTQYF.

The chain recombines TRBV6-2 or TRBV6-3 with TRBJ2-7; TRBD2 might be the D (6 bases). Looked up from germline, CDR1 is MNHEY and CDR2 is SVGEGT. This CDR3 is 14 amino acids long. Trimming stripped 4 bases from V and 4 bases from J, with 14 bases between. The CDR3 region is CASSSFTGEYEQYF. CDR3 nucleotides: TGTGCCAGCAGTTCATTTACGGGAGAATACGAGCAGTACTTC.

V gene TRBV5-4 combines with J gene TRBJ2-1; 11 bases align to TRBD2. CDR1 is SGHNT and CDR2 is YYREEE in the germline V gene (reference sequence). The CDR3 covers 16 residues. J was trimmed by 4 bases and V by 0 bases; bases with no gene match: 3. Here the CDR3 reads CASSLVLAGGYNEQFF. CDR3 coding DNA: TGTGCCAGCAGCTTGGTCCTAGCGGGAGGATACAATGAGCAGTTCTTC. Supplemented by reference TRBV5-4 and TRBJ2-1, the full variable domain reads ETGVTQSPTHLIKTRGQQVTLRCSSQSGHNTVSWYQQALGQGPQFIFQYYREEENGRGNFPPRFSGLQFPNYSSELNVNALELDDSALYLCASSLVLAGGYNEQFFGPGTRLTVL.

The V call is TRBV19, the J call TRBJ1-2; 7 bases are a match to TRBD1. Germline values: CDR1 LNHDA, CDR2 SQIVND (reference sequence). The CDR3 spans 13 residues. V dropped 7 bases and J dropped 4; count of bases not matched to a gene: 6. The CDR3 region is CASIARDSYGYTF. CDR3 in DNA: TGTGCCAGTATTGCACGGGACAGCTATGGCTACACCTTC.

The J gene is TRBJ1-2, the V gene TRBV29-1; D is unresolved. The CDR3 spans 11 residues. Germline values: CDR1 SQVTM, CDR2 ANQGSEA. V lost 4 bases and J 4 bases, leaving 7 bases between the germline ends. CDR3 sequence: CSVVAGYGYTF. The CDR3 DNA reads TGCAGCGTTGTAGCGGGCTATGGCTACACCTTC.

The V call is TRBV4-2, the J call TRBJ2-7; the D gene is possibly TRBD2 (5 bases). The ends were cut back, 1 base at V and 1 base at J, with 11 bases in the middle. The CDR3 has 15 amino acids. Looked up from germline, CDR1 is LGHNA and CDR2 is YNFKEQ. The CDR3 reads CASSQGTRTSYEQYF. The CDR3 bases are TGTGCCAGCAGCCAAGGCACTAGGACGTCCTACGAGCAGTACTTC.

There are a few counts of this clonotype. V gene TRBV27 combines with J gene TRBJ2-7; perhaps TRBD2 as D (5 bases). Trimming pared 4 bases from V and 4 bases from J, leaving 8 bases between. The CDR3 runs to 12 residues. CDR1 MNHEY and CDR2 SMNVEV come from the germline V gene (reference sequence). DNA of the CDR3: TGTGCCAGCAGTTCGACTAATTACGAGCAGTACTTC. This gives the protein CASSSTNYEQYF.

The rearrangement uses TRBV6-1 and TRBJ2-1, with TRBD1 identical over 9 bases. Germline V gene sequence: CDR1 MNHNS, CDR2 SASEGT. V trimming: 6 bases; J trimming: 5 bases; junction bases outside the gene matches: 23. The CDR3 extends over 20 amino acids. The CDR3 bases are TGTGCCAGCAGCCGGTTCGAATTTCGTCCAACAGGGGGCTCGGACAATGAGCAGTTCTTC. Protein: CASSRFEFRPTGGSDNEQFF.

This clonotype was detected once. The chain couples TRBV20-1 to TRBJ2-7; TRBD2 matches 12 bases. Germline V gives CDR1 DFQATT, CDR2 SNEGSKA (reference sequence). The CDR3 runs 15 residues. The trim removed 4 bases at V and 3 bases at J, leaving 7 bases unmatched. The chain's CDR3 is CSAKHGTSGLYEQYF. CDR3 coding DNA: TGCAGTGCTAAACATGGGACTAGCGGGCTCTACGAGCAGTACTTC.

The chain couples TRBV7-9 to TRBJ2-7; D might be TRBD2 (6 bases). Germline V CDR1 and CDR2: SEHNR, FQNEAQ (reference sequence). V lost 4 bases, J lost 6 bases, and 13 bases lay in between. CDR3 size: 13 residues. This CDR3 is CASSSKTSFEQYF. The CDR3, as DNA: TGTGCCAGCAGCTCCAAGACTAGTTTCGAGCAGTACTTC.

The chain couples TRBV30 to TRBJ1-5; 8 bases align to TRBD1. The CDR3 has 14 amino acids. CDR1 is GTSNPN and CDR2 is SVGIG in the germline V gene (reference sequence). The V and J ends lost 3 bases and 3 bases, in that order; junction bases with no gene match: 4. The DNA for the CDR3 is TGTGCCTGGAGCACAGGGGGAAACAATCAGCCCCAGCATTTT. It codes for CAWSTGGNNQPQHF. Looking up the rest from reference TRBV30 and TRBJ1-5 gives the full variable domain: SQTIHQWPATLVQPVGSPLSLECTVEGTSNPNLYWYRQAAGRGLQLLFYSVGIGQISSEVPQNLSASRPQDRQFILSSKKLLLSDSGFYLCAWSTGGNNQPQHFGDGTRLSIL.

The J gene is TRBJ1-5, the V gene TRBV3-1; 7 bases match TRBD1. Germline values: CDR1 LGHDT, CDR2 YNNKEL (reference sequence). V was pared by 4 bases and J by 5 bases, with 5 bases of the junction left unmatched. The CDR3 covers 14 residues. For the CDR3, the DNA is TGTGCCAGCAGCCCGGGACAGTACGATCAGCCCCAGCATTTT. Protein: CASSPGQYDQPQHF.

The chain links TRBV6-5 to TRBJ2-5; D might be TRBD1 or TRBD2, each matching 6 bases. V lost 5 bases to trimming and J lost 3 bases, with 16 bases between them. Per the germline V gene, CDR1 is MNHEY and CDR2 is SVGAGI. The CDR3 loop spans 15 amino acids. The CDR3 DNA is TGTGCCAGCAGTCCAACGGGGGCCGAGGAAGAGACCCAGTACTTC. Translating gives CASSPTGAEEETQYF.

This chain uses TRBV15 with TRBJ1-1; no firm D call. With 0 bases removed from V and 1 base from J, the gap between germline ends came to 6 bases. CDR3 size: 14 residues. Germline V gene data show CDR1 as LNHNV and CDR2 as YYDKDF (reference sequence). In nucleotides, the CDR3 is TGTGCCACCAGCAGAGATGTTTCGAACACTGAAGCTTTCTTT. Translation: CATSRDVSNTEAFF.

This chain joins TRBV7-9 and TRBJ2-7, with 7 bases aligning to TRBD1. The germline V gene has CDR1 SEHNR and CDR2 FQNEAQ (reference sequence). The CDR3 has 15 amino acids. Trimming removed 5 bases from V and 3 bases from J; junction bases left unmatched: 10. As DNA, the CDR3 is TGTGCCAGCAGCACCGAGGGACAGCCTTTCTACGAGCAGTACTTC. It codes for CASSTEGQPFYEQYF.

V and J are TRBV7-9 and TRBJ1-3; D is perhaps TRBD1 (5 bases). Trimming took off 5 bases at V and 0 bases at J, with 11 bases between the two ends. The CDR3 runs 15 residues. Germline-derived CDR1 and CDR2 are SEHNR and FQNEAQ (reference sequence). This CDR3 is CASSTGGFSGNTIYF. CDR3 in DNA: TGTGCCAGCAGCACCGGGGGATTCTCTGGAAACACCATATATTTT.

The chain carries TRBV29-1 and TRBJ2-1, with 10 bases matching TRBD2. V was clipped by 1 base and J by 10 bases; unmatched bases: 4. The germline V gene encodes CDR1 SQVTM and CDR2 ANQGSEA. There are 13 residues in the CDR3. The DNA for the CDR3 is TGCAGCGTTGAAGGAAGACTAGCGGGCGAGCAGTTCTTC. It yields the protein CSVEGRLAGEQFF.

The chain employs TRBV18 and TRBJ2-1, with D possibly called TRBD1 or TRBD2 (5 bases each). Germline V gene sequence: CDR1 KGHSH, CDR2 LQKENI. Trimming shortened V by 6 bases and J by 2 bases, and 17 bases separated the two germline ends. CDR3 length: 16 amino acids. The CDR3: CASSPKFGTTYNEQFF. The DNA of the CDR3 is TGTGCCAGCTCCCCGAAGTTCGGGACGACCTACAATGAGCAGTTCTTC.

The chain is built from TRBV3-1 and TRBJ2-3; 7 nucleotides agree with TRBD2. Germline V gene lookup returns CDR1 LGHDT and CDR2 YNNKEL (reference sequence). The CDR3 spans 14 residues. Trimming took 4 bases from V and 6 from J; bases not matched to a gene: 7. CDR3 region: CASSPGGIADTQYF. The CDR3 DNA reads as TGTGCCAGCAGCCCCGGGGGGATCGCGGATACGCAGTATTTT.

This rearrangement joins TRBV5-1 to TRBJ2-5, with no clear D. The germline CDR1 and CDR2 sequences are SGHRS and YFSETQ. CDR3 length: 15 residues. V was clipped by 3 bases and J by 5 bases, with 17 bases between them. Here the CDR3 DNA reads TGCGCCAGCAGCTCATCCCTCGGCCGCGAGGAGACCCAGTACTTC. This codes for CASSSSLGREETQYF.

The rearrangement links TRBV3-1 to TRBJ2-7; D may be TRBD1 (5 bases). The V end was cut by 4 bases, the J end by 2 bases, with 12 bases between. This CDR3 has 14 amino acids. CDR1 is LGHDT and CDR2 is YNNKEL in the germline V gene (reference sequence). This chain's CDR3 is CASSPLDTTYEQYF. The CDR3 region has the DNA TGTGCCAGCAGCCCGTTGGACACGACCTACGAGCAGTACTTC.